The text below deals with one TCR beta chain. Trimming took off 2 bases at V and 4 bases at J, with 18 bases between the two ends. This CDR3 has 17 amino acids. The germline V gene encodes CDR1 MGHDK and CDR2 SYGVNS. The data stem from a study of shared T cell receptors in the human thymus. Profiled with immunoSEQ multiplex PCR; TCRdb holds only in-frame clones, not every one. The table has roughly 410,000 clones, roughly 94% seen once; the top ten hold roughly 0.02%. The clonotype originates from a human donor. Material for sequencing was thymocytes. This chain uses TRBV25-1 with TRBJ2-1, with D unresolved. CDR3 in amino acids: CASSESLTDGVYNEQFF. CDR3 DNA sequence: TGTGCCAGCAGTGAAAGTCTAACGGATGGGGTTTACAATGAGCAGTTCTTC.